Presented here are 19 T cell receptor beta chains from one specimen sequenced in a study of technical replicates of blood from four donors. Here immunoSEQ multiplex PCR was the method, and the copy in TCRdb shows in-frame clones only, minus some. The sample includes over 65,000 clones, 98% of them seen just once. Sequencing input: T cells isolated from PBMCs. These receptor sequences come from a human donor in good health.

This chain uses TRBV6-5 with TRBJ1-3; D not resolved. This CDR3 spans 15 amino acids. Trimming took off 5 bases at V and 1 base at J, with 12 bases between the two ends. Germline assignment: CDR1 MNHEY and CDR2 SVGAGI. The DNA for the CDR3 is TGTGCCAGCAGTGCTTCTCTTACATCTGGAAACACCATATATTTT. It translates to CASSASLTSGNTIYF.

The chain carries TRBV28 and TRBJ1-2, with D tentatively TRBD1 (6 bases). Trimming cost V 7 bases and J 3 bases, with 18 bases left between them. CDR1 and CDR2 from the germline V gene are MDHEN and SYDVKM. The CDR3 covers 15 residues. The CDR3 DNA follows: TGTGCCAGCATCGGGGAGGGGGGGTTCTACTATGGCTACACCTTC. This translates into CASIGEGGFYYGYTF.

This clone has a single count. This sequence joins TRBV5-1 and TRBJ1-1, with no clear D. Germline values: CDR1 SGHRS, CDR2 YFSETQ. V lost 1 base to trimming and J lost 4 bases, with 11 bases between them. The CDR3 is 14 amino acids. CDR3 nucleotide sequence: TGCGCCAGCAGCTTGCGCACCCCCGGCACTGAAGCTTTCTTT. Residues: CASSLRTPGTEAFF.

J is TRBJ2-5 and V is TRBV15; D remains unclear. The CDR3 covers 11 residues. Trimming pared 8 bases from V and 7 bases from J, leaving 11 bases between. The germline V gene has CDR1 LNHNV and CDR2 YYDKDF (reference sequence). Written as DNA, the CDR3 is TGTGCCACCGGAGCGAGTGGGACCCAGTACTTC. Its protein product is CATGASGTQYF.

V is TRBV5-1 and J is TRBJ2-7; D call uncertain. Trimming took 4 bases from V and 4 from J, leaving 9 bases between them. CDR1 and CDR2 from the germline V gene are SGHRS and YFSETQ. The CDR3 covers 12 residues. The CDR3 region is CASSHNQYEQYF. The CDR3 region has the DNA TGCGCCAGCAGCCATAATCAGTACGAGCAGTACTTC.

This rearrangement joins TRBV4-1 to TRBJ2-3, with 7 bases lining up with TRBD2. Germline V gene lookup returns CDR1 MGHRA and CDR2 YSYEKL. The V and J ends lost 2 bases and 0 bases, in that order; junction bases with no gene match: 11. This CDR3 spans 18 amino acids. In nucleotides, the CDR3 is TGCGCCAGCAGCCAAAGCCACGGGACTACACTAAGCACAGATACGCAGTATTTT. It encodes CASSQSHGTTLSTDTQYF.

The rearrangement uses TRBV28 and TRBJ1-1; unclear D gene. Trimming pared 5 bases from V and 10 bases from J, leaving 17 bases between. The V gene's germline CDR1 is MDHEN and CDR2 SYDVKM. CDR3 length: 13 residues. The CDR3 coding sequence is TGTGCCAGCAGTACTATCGAACTCTTTGGAGCTTTCTTT. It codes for CASSTIELFGAFF.

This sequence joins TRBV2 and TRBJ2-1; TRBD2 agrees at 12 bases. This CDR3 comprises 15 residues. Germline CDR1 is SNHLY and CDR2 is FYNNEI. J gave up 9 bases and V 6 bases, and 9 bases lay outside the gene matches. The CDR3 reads CASSFLAGGSGEQFF. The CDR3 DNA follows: TGTGCCAGCAGCTTCCTAGCGGGAGGGTCAGGTGAGCAGTTCTTC.

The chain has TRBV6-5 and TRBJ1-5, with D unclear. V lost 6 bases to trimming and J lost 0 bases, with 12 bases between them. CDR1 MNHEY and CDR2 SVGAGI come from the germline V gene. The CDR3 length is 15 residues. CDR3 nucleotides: TGTGCCAGCAGCAAAGAGTCGTATAGCAATCAGCCCCAGCATTTT. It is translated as CASSKESYSNQPQHF.

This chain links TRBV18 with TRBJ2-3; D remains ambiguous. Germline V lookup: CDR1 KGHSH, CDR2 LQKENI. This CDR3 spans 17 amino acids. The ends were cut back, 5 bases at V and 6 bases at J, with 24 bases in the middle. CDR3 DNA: TGTGCCAGCTCATCATCCCCTTTTAGAGGTAGCTCCGATACGCAGTATTTT. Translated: CASSSSPFRGSSDTQYF.

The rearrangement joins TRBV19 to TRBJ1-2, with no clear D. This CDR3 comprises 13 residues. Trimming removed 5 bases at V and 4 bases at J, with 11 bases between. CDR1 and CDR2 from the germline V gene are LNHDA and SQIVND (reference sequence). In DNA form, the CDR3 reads TGTGCCAGTAGTCCCACAGAGAGCTATGGCTACACCTTC. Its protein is CASSPTESYGYTF. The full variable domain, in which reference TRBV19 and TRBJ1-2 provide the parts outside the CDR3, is DGGITQSPKYLFRKEGQNVTLSCEQNLNHDAMYWYRQDPGQGLRLIYYSQIVNDFQKGDIAEGYSVSREKKESFPLTVTSAQKNPTAFYLCASSPTESYGYTFGSGTRLTVV.

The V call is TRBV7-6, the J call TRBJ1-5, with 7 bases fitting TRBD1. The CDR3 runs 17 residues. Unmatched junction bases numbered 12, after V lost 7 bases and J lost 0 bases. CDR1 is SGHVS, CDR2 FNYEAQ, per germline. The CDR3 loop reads CASTAYGDSHSNQPQHF. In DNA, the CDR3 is TGTGCCAGCACCGCTTATGGGGACAGCCATAGCAATCAGCCCCAGCATTTT.

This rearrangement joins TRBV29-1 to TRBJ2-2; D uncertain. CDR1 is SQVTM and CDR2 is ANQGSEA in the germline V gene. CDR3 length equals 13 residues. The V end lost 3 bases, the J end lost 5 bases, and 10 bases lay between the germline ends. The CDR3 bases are TGCAGCGTTGAGCCCGGGTTAACCGGGGAGCTGTTTTTT. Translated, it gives CSVEPGLTGELFF.

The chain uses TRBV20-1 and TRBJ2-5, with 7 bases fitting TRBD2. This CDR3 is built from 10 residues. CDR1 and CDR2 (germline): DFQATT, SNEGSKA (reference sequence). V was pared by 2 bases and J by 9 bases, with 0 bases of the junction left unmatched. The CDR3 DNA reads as TGCAGTGCTAGACGGGAGGCCCAGTACTTC. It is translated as CSARREAQYF.

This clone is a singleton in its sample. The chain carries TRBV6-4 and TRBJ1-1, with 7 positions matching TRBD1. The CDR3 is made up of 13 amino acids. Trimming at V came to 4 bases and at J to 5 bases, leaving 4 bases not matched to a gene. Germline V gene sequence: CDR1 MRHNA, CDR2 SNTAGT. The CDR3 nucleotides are TGTGCCAGCAGTGCCGAACAGGGGACTGAAGCTTTCTTT. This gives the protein CASSAEQGTEAFF.

In DNA, the CDR3 is TGTGCCAGCAGCTTAGTTGGGGACAGCACCTACGAGCAGTACTTC. Protein: CASSLVGDSTYEQYF. This chain links TRBV7-2 with TRBJ2-7, with 7 bases identical to TRBD1. Germline V gene lookup returns CDR1 SGHTA and CDR2 FQGNSA. The CDR3 length is 15 residues. V dropped 1 base and J dropped 2; count of bases not matched to a gene: 5.

DNA of the CDR3: TGCGCCAGCAGCCCTGACAGGGGGACTGAAGCTTTCTTT. Residues: CASSPDRGTEAFF. The rearrangement joins TRBV5-1 to TRBJ1-1, with 9 bases that match TRBD1. This CDR3 spans 13 amino acids. Losses at the gene ends were 4 bases for V and 5 bases for J; bases not matched to a gene: 3. Germline CDR1 reads SGHRS; CDR2 reads YFSETQ.

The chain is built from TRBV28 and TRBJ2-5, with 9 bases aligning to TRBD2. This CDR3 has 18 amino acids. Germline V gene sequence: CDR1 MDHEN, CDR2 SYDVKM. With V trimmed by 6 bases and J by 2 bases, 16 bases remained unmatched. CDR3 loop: CASSPNIRLAAPQETQYF. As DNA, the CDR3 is TGTGCCAGCAGCCCCAATATTCGACTAGCGGCACCTCAAGAGACCCAGTACTTC. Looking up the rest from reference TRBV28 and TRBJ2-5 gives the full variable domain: DVKVTQSSRYLVKRTGEKVFLECVQDMDHENMFWYRQDPGLGLRLIYFSYDVKMKEKGDIPEGYSVSREKKERFSLILESASTNQTSMYLCASSPNIRLAAPQETQYFGPGTRLLVL.

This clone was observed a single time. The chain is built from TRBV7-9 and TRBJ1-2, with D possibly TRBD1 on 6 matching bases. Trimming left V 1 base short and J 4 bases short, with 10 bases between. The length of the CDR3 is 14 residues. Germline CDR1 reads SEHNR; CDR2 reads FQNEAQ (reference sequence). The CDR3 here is CASSLGTESYGYTF. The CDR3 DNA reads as TGTGCCAGCAGCTTAGGGACAGAGAGCTATGGCTACACCTTC.